Following are 9 T cell receptor beta chains from one sample sequenced in a study of beta chain features in type 1 diabetes. Expressed TCRB transcripts were sequenced because the isolated RNA had all been reverse transcribed beforehand. Clones were sequenced by immunoSEQ multiplex PCR, and TCRdb holds only the in-frame ones, with some missing. This table has around 500,000 clones, roughly an eighth appearing once. Sequenced: naive CD4+ T cells from blood. The receptors were gathered from a woman aged 18-29 years in good health.

The chain recombines TRBV28 with TRBJ1-1, with unresolved D. The germline CDR1 and CDR2 sequences are MDHEN and SYDVKM. Trimming stripped 4 bases from V and 5 bases from J, with 5 bases between. The CDR3 is made up of 11 amino acids. This chain's CDR3 is CASSWTTEAFF. The CDR3 region has the DNA TGTGCCAGCAGTTGGACTACTGAAGCTTTCTTT.

This chain joins TRBV2 and TRBJ1-6; D is undetermined. In germline, CDR1 is SNHLY, CDR2 FYNNEI. Trimming cost V 6 bases and J 8 bases, with 11 bases left between them. The CDR3 is 13 residues long. The chain's CDR3 is CASSDEEHSPLHF. CDR3 bases: TGTGCCAGCAGCGACGAGGAGCATTCACCCCTCCACTTT.

This clone was detected a few times. The chain has TRBV28 and TRBJ2-5; D call uncertain. The germline V gene encodes CDR1 MDHEN and CDR2 SYDVKM. The CDR3 runs to 12 residues. V gave up 7 bases and J gave up 1 base, with 7 bases separating them. CDR3 in DNA: TGTGCCAGCATCGGATTCCAAGAGACCCAGTACTTC. Translated: CASIGFQETQYF.

The chain uses TRBV7-2 and TRBJ2-3; no clear D gene. Trimming cost V 0 bases and J 2 bases, with 15 bases left between them. This CDR3 comprises 17 residues. The germline V gene has CDR1 SGHTA and CDR2 FQGNSA. The CDR3 nucleotides are TGTGCCAGCAGCTTAGCCGCCAGTCAGATCCCCACAGATACGCAGTATTTT. Translated, it gives CASSLAASQIPTDTQYF.

This clone was detected a few times. The chain is built from TRBV15 and TRBJ1-6, with 8 positions matching TRBD1. CDR1 and CDR2 (germline): LNHNV, YYDKDF (reference sequence). The trim removed 1 base at V and 9 bases at J, leaving 2 bases unmatched. This CDR3 is built from 14 residues. The CDR3 region is CATSRGDRISPLHF. The CDR3, as DNA: TGTGCCACCAGCAGAGGGGACAGGATTTCACCCCTCCACTTT.

The chain joins TRBV29-1 to TRBJ2-5; D gene unclear. The CDR3 has 11 residues. From germline, CDR1 is SQVTM and CDR2 ANQGSEA. Trimming left V 4 bases short and J 1 base short, with 4 bases between. The chain's CDR3 is CSVGFQETQYF. Written as DNA, the CDR3 is TGCAGCGTTGGATTCCAAGAGACCCAGTACTTC. Combining the CDR3 with reference TRBV29-1 and TRBJ2-5 gives the whole variable domain SAVISQKPSRDICQRGTSLTIQCQVDSQVTMMFWYRQQPGQSLTLIATANQGSEATYESGFVIDKFPISRPNLTFSTLTVSNMSPEDSSIYLCSVGFQETQYFGPGTRLLVL.

The chain is built from TRBV29-1 and TRBJ1-1; D gene ambiguous. Germline V CDR1 and CDR2: SQVTM, ANQGSEA. V gave up 5 bases and J gave up 6 bases, with 10 bases separating them. The CDR3 covers 11 residues. The CDR3 nucleotides are TGCAGCGTTTTACCCGCTGCTGAAGCTTTCTTT. Protein product: CSVLPAAEAFF. Full variable domain (outside the CDR3, taken from reference TRBV29-1 and TRBJ1-1): SAVISQKPSRDICQRGTSLTIQCQVDSQVTMMFWYRQQPGQSLTLIATANQGSEATYESGFVIDKFPISRPNLTFSTLTVSNMSPEDSSIYLCSVLPAAEAFFGQGTRLTVV.

This clone was found a few times. This chain uses TRBV6-5 with TRBJ2-1; 7 bases line up with TRBD1. Germline assignment: CDR1 MNHEY and CDR2 SVGAGI. Trimming at V came to 0 bases and at J to 5 bases, leaving 7 bases not matched to a gene. The CDR3 loop spans 16 amino acids. In DNA form, the CDR3 reads TGTGCCAGCAGTTACTCAAAGACAGGGATCAACAATGAGCAGTTCTTC. It codes for CASSYSKTGINNEQFF.

This chain uses TRBV11-3 with TRBJ1-2; the D gene is possibly TRBD1 (6 bases). Trimming pared 5 bases from V and 8 bases from J, leaving 12 bases between. The CDR3 runs 12 residues. CDR1 is SGHNT and CDR2 is YENEEA in the germline V gene. CDR3 DNA sequence: TGTGCCAGCAGCCTGACAGGTCGCGGCTACACCTTC. Translation gives CASSLTGRGYTF.